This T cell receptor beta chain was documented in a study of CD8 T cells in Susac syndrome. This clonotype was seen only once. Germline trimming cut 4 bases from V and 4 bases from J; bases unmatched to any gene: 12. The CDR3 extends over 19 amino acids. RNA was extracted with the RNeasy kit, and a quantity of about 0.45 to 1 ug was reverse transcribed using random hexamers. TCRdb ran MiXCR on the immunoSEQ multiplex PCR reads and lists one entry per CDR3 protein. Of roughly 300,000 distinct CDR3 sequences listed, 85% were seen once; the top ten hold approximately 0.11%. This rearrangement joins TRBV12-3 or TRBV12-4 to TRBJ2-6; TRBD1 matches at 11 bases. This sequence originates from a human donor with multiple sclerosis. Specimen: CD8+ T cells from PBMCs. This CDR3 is CASSSPGQGAHSGANVLTF. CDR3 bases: TGTGCCAGCAGTTCCCCCGGACAGGGGGCGCATTCAGGGGCCAACGTCCTGACTTTC.